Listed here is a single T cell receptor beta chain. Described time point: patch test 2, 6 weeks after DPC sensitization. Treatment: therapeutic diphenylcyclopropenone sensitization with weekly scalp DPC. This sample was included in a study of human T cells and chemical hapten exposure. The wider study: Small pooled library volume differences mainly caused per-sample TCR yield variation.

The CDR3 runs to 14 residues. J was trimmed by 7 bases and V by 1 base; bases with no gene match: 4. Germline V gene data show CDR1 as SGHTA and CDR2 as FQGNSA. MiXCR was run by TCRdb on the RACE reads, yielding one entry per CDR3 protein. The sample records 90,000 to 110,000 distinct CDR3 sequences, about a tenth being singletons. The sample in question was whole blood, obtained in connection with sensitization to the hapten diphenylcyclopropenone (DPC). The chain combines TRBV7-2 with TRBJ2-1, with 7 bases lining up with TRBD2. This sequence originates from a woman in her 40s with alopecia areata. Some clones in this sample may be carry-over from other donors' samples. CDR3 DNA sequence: TGTGCCAGCAGCTTAGAAGCGGGGTGGAATGAGCAGTTCTTC. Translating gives CASSLEAGWNEQFF.